This T cell receptor (beta chain) was identified during a study of blood T cell repertoires in COVID-19. Study as a whole: The cDNA or gDNA used as material had been derived from T cells, B-cell-depleted T cells, or PBMCs.

The protocol was immunoSEQ multiplex PCR, while the TCRdb copy is restricted to in-frame clones and leaves out a portion. This table holds roughly 120,000 clones, roughly 79% found once. The sample taken for sequencing was peripheral blood. The source of this sequence is a man in his 70s with active or convalescent COVID-19.

CDR3 nucleotides: TGCGCCAGCAGCCCTGGGATGAGACTAGCGGGAGCCGGGGAGCTGTTTTTT. It encodes CASSPGMRLAGAGELFF. V usage is TRBV5-1 and J usage is TRBJ2-2, with 12 bases that match TRBD2. CDR3 length: 17 amino acids. V shed 4 bases and J 6 bases; nucleotides not matched to a gene: 10. Germline V CDR1 and CDR2: SGHRS, YFSETQ.